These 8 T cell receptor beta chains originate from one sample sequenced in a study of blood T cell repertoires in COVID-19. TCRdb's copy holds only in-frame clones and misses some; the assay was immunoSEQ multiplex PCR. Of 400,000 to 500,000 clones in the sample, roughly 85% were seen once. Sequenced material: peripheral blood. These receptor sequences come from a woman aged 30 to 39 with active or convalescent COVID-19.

The CDR3 DNA is TGTGCCAGTAGTATAGGGACTAGCACCGAGACCCAGTACTTC. Protein: CASSIGTSTETQYF. The chain joins TRBV19 to TRBJ2-5; 8 positions agree with TRBD2. The ends lost 1 base at V and 5 bases at J; junction bases unmatched: 3. CDR3 length: 14 residues. Germline V gene lookup returns CDR1 LNHDA and CDR2 SQIVND (reference sequence).

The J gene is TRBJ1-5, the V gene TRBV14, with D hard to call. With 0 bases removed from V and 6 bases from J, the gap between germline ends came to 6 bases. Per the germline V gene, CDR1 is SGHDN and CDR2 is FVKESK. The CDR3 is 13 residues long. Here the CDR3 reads CASSQDPGQPQHF. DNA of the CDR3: TGTGCCAGCAGCCAAGATCCCGGTCAGCCCCAGCATTTT.

The CDR3 DNA reads TGTGCCAGCAGTGAAGGGGTGGACACTTTTTACGAGCAGTACTTC. Encoded protein: CASSEGVDTFYEQYF. The chain recombines TRBV2 with TRBJ2-7; perhaps TRBD1 as D (5 bases). The CDR3 has 15 amino acids. Germline values: CDR1 SNHLY, CDR2 FYNNEI. V gave up 1 base and J gave up 4 bases, with 14 bases separating them.

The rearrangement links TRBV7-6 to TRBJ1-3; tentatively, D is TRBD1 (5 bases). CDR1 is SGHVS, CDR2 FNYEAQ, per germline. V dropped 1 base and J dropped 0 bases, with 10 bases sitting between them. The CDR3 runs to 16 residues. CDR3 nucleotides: TGTGCCAGCAGCTTAGGAACAGGCGCCTCTGGAAACACCATATATTTT. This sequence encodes CASSLGTGASGNTIYF.

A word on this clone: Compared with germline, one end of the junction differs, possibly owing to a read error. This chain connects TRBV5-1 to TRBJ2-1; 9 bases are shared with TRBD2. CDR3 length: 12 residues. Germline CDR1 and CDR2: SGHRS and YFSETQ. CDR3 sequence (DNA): TGCGCCAGCAGCCCTTCCGGGACTAGCACACTCTTC. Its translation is CASSPSGTSTLF.

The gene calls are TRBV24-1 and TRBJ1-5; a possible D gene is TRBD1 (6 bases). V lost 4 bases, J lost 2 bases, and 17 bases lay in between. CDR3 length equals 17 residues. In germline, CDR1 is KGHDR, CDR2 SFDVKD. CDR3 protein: CATSESREQGRNQPQHF. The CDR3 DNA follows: TGTGCCACCAGTGAAAGTCGGGAACAGGGACGCAATCAGCCCCAGCATTTT.

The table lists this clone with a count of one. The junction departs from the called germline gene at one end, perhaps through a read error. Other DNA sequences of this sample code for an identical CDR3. CDR3 nucleotides: TGTGCCAGTAGTTTGGACATCACGAACACCGGGGAGCTGTTTTTT. Protein product: CASSLDITNTGELFF. The chain employs TRBV28 and TRBJ2-2; a weak D match, TRBD1 (5 bases). Per germline, CDR1 MDHEN and CDR2 SYDVKM. This CDR3 contains 15 residues.

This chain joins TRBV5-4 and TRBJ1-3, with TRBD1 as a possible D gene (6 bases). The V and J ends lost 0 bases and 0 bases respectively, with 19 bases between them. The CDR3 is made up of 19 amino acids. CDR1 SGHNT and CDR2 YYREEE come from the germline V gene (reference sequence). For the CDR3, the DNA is TGTGCCAGCAGCTTGGCCAATGGACAGCCGACCCCCTCTGGAAACACCATATATTTT. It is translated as CASSLANGQPTPSGNTIYF.